These T cell receptor beta chains were read from a single sample in a study of blood T cell repertoires in COVID-19. The repertoire was sequenced with immunoSEQ multiplex PCR; TCRdb's copy has only in-frame clones and lacks some. The repertoire includes 150,000 to 200,000 clones, 75% to 80% of them detected once, and more than 25% sits in the top ten. Sequenced input: peripheral blood. These receptors originate from a woman aged 70-85 years with acute or convalescent COVID-19. CDR3s include the opening cysteine and the closing phenylalanine or tryptophan. Each record gives: J gene, clone size, V gene, D gene, CDR3 protein, CDR3 DNA. A D gene is named only where the DNA matches it firmly. Expanded clones get a size class; other rows say once, few or many, or leave the size out.

TRBJ1-4,-,TRBV6-6,-,CASRAGQNEKLFF,TGTGCCAGCAGGGCAGGACAGAATGAAAAACTGTTTTTT
TRBJ2-1,-,TRBV2,-,CASSADSSSEQFF,TGTGCCAGCAGTGCGGACTCTTCCAGTGAGCAGTTCTTC
TRBJ2-7,-,TRBV5-6,TRBD2,CASSLVSGNTQYF,TGTGCCAGCAGCTTGGTTAGCGGGAATACCCAGTACTTC
TRBJ2-3,-,TRBV19,-,CASNRIGTGGVNTDTQYF,TGTGCCAGTAACCGTATTGGTACGGGGGGCGTAAACACAGATACGCAGTATTTT
TRBJ2-3,-,TRBV25-1,-,CASSEYTGGHRDTQYF,TGTGCCAGCAGTGAATATACTGGGGGCCATCGTGATACGCAGTATTTT
TRBJ2-5,-,TRBV30,TRBD2,CAWSVPSGRKTQYF,TGTGCCTGGAGTGTACCGAGCGGGAGGAAGACCCAGTACTTC
TRBJ2-1,-,TRBV5-4,-,CASSLVGRTYNEQFF,TGTGCCAGCAGCTTGGTAGGGCGGACATACAATGAGCAGTTCTTC
TRBJ1-1,few,TRBV30,-,CACREDIVTEAFF,TGTGCCTGCCGGGAGGATATAGTCACTGAAGCTTTCTTT
TRBJ2-1,few,TRBV19,-,CASSISGEQFF,TGTGCCAGTAGTATCTCGGGGGAGCAGTTCTTC
TRBJ1-2,once,TRBV29-1,-,CSVSDNNYGYTF,TGCAGCGTTTCGGACAATAACTATGGCTACACCTTC
TRBJ1-2,many,TRBV5-6,TRBD1,CASSLEQGVKNYGYTF,TGTGCCAGCAGCTTGGAACAGGGGGTGAAGAACTATGGCTACACCTTC
TRBJ2-7,-,TRBV11-2,-,CASSFSLNRASHHEQYF,TGTGCCAGCAGCTTCTCATTAAACAGGGCTTCGCACCACGAGCAGTACTTC
TRBJ1-1,-,TRBV20-1,TRBD1,CSASKGAPNTEAFF,TGCAGTGCTAGTAAGGGGGCGCCTAACACTGAAGCTTTCTTT
TRBJ1-5,-,TRBV15,-,CATSSGRGLSNQPQHF,TGTGCCACCAGCAGTGGCCGGGGTCTTAGCAATCAGCCCCAGCATTTT
TRBJ2-3,-,TRBV5-1,TRBD1,CASSRQGGSFTDTQYF,TGCGCCAGCAGCAGACAGGGCGGATCCTTCACAGATACGCAGTATTTT
TRBJ1-4,-,TRBV18,-,CASSPGTGREKLFF,TGTGCCAGCTCACCGGGTACAGGGCGTGAAAAACTGTTTTTT
TRBJ2-7,-,TRBV15,TRBD1,CATSRERTGVSSEQYF,TGTGCCACCAGCCGGGAGCGGACAGGGGTTTCCTCCGAGCAGTACTTC
TRBJ2-1,-,TRBV11-2,TRBD1,CASSGPDRFNNEQFF,TGTGCCAGCAGTGGGCCGGACAGGTTTAACAATGAGCAGTTCTTC
TRBJ2-7,once,TRBV6-1,TRBD1,CASSEYYRGPYEQYF,TGTGCCAGCAGTGAGTACTACAGGGGTCCCTACGAGCAGTACTTC
TRBJ1-1,-,TRBV3-1/TRBV3-2,-,CASSQARVPMNTEAFF,TGTGCCAGCAGCCAAGCCCGGGTTCCTATGAACACTGAAGCTTTCTTT
TRBJ1-3,-,TRBV24-1,-,CATSDPMGRQSSGNTIYF,TGTGCCACCAGTGATCCGATGGGGCGGCAGAGCTCTGGAAACACCATATATTTT
TRBJ1-5,many,TRBV27,TRBD1,CASSSGTGAPPKPQHF,TGTGCCAGCAGTTCGGGGACAGGGGCACCCCCCAAGCCCCAGCATTTT
TRBJ1-3,few,TRBV7-9,-,CASSLRGMDSGNTIYF,TGTGCCAGCAGCTTAAGGGGAATGGACTCTGGAAACACCATATATTTT
TRBJ2-4,-,TRBV19,TRBD2,CASTRLGGGRAKNIQYF,TGTGCCAGTACCCGCCTCGGAGGCGGGAGGGCCAAAAACATTCAGTACTTC
TRBJ2-3,-,TRBV2,-,CASSDKLFPNTQYF,TGTGCCAGCAGTGATAAACTCTTCCCGAATACGCAGTATTTT
TRBJ2-7,-,TRBV5-6,-,CASSFSGSSYEQYF,TGTGCCAGCAGCTTCTCAGGGTCCTCCTACGAGCAGTACTTC
TRBJ1-2,once,TRBV7-8,-,CASSLGGTGNGYTF,TGTGCCAGCAGCTTAGGGGGAACAGGGAACGGCTACACCTTC
TRBJ1-2,-,TRBV7-2,TRBD1,CASSSLGPDRVYGYTF,TGTGCCAGCAGCTCCCTGGGACCGGACAGGGTCTATGGCTACACCTTC
TRBJ2-7,-,TRBV27,-,CASSFSQGLGEQYF,TGTGCCAGCAGTTTTTCACAGGGTCTTGGCGAGCAGTACTTC
TRBJ2-1,few,TRBV7-3,TRBD2,CASSLLAGDSEQFF,TGTGCCAGCAGCTTGTTAGCGGGAGATTCTGAGCAGTTCTTC
TRBJ2-2,-,TRBV9,TRBD2,CASSGGREGFTGELFF,TGTGCCAGCAGCGGAGGGCGGGAGGGATTCACCGGGGAGCTGTTTTTT
TRBJ1-1,-,TRBV30,-,CAWNVQKTEAFF,TGTGCCTGGAACGTACAGAAGACTGAAGCTTTCTTT
TRBJ2-2,-,TRBV19,TRBD2,CASRRLAGDTGELFF,TGTGCCAGTAGGCGACTAGCGGGAGACACCGGGGAGCTGTTTTTT
TRBJ2-2,-,TRBV18,TRBD2,CASSLTGTSGRGTGELFF,TGTGCCAGCTCACTTACCGGGACTAGCGGGAGAGGCACCGGGGAGCTGTTTTTT
TRBJ1-3,few,TRBV5-1,-,CASSLESGGNTIYF,TGCGCCAGCAGCTTGGAGTCAGGGGGAAACACCATATATTTT
TRBJ1-5,-,TRBV4-1,TRBD1,CASSQVSFRGRQPQHF,TGCGCCAGCAGCCAAGTGTCTTTCAGGGGGCGTCAGCCCCAGCATTTT
TRBJ2-5,-,TRBV19,TRBD1,CASSTKSTGGAETQYF,TGTGCCAGTAGTACCAAATCCACAGGGGGCGCGGAGACCCAGTACTTC
TRBJ2-3,-,TRBV11-3,TRBD2,CASSLDSGSTDTQYF,TGTGCCAGCAGCTTGGATAGCGGGAGCACAGATACGCAGTATTTT
TRBJ2-2,once,TRBV7-7,-,CASSLDRNTGELFF,TGTGCCAGCAGCTTAGACAGGAACACCGGGGAGCTGTTTTTT
TRBJ1-3,few,TRBV3-1/TRBV3-2,TRBD1,CASSQATTGVGNTIYF,TGTGCCAGCAGCCAAGCCACCACAGGGGTAGGAAACACCATATATTTT
TRBJ2-3,-,TRBV2,TRBD1,CASSDAQGVGDTQYF,TGTGCCAGCAGTGATGCACAGGGGGTCGGAGATACGCAGTATTTT
TRBJ2-3,few,TRBV4-1,-,CASSLGGDPDRDTQYF,TGCGCCAGCAGCCTAGGGGGGGACCCCGATCGGGATACGCAGTATTTT